This entry concerns a single TCR beta chain. Its specificity is not known. This PCR relied on a set of 60 Vbeta primers and 13 Jbeta primers. The assay was immunoSEQ multiplex PCR, and TCRdb's table has in-frame clones only and misses some. Among 97,000 or so clones listed, around four fifths were seen once. Trimming cost V 6 bases and J 8 bases; bases outside gene matches: 3. Germline CDR1 SNHLY, CDR2 FYNNEI. This CDR3 comprises 13 residues. This entry comes from a study of cytomegalovirus exposure and HLA in healthy donors. Study information: Sequencing of 180 million or so T cells in an earlier analysis found some 100 million unique TCR beta sequences. Study-wide results and caveats: Later analysis associated a missense DCLRE1C variant with TCR beta V- and J-gene trimming. The study put roughly 160 TCR beta chains on its list as cytomegalovirus-associated. It is likely that the observed cluster of highly shared sequence variants was a sequencing artifact.

The sequence was collected from a middle-aged man in good health and CMV-seronegative. This chain uses TRBV2 with TRBJ1-6; TRBD1 agrees at 8 bases. The sample comprised PBMCs. The CDR3 sequence: CASRMTGDSPLHF. In nucleotides, the CDR3 is TGTGCCAGCAGAATGACAGGGGATTCACCCCTCCACTTT.